Given below is one TCR beta chain in context. The antigen is undetermined. The data derive from a study of CD8+ T cells in alopecia areata. Study details: Dosing spanned 6 to 18 months on tofacitinib, then 6 months off drug.

Per the germline V gene, CDR1 is MGHRA and CDR2 is YSYEKL. CDR3 size: 16 residues. With 0 bases clipped from V and 3 bases from J, the junction kept 6 bases outside the gene matches. Treatment described: oral pan-JAK inhibitor, 5-10 mg twice daily. RNA extraction was followed by reverse transcription into cDNA, which acted as the sequencing template. The method was immunoSEQ multiplex PCR; TCRdb's version includes in-frame clones alone and lacks a portion of them. The profile shows about 150,000 clones, around half of them singletons. General observations from the study: For baseline CD8+ expansion, any link to response stays uncertain with one nonresponder. Patients shared TCRs less clearly than mice did, possibly owing to HLA.

The clonotype was recovered from a human donor with alopecia areata. This sample comprised CD8+ T cells sorted from blood, obtained at week 4, from a patient treated with tofacitinib. The chain couples TRBV4-1 to TRBJ2-3; 7 bases are a match to TRBD2. The CDR3 DNA reads as TGCGCCAGCAGCCAAGATCTTGCGGGGGTGACAGATACGCAGTATTTT. It is translated as CASSQDLAGVTDTQYF.